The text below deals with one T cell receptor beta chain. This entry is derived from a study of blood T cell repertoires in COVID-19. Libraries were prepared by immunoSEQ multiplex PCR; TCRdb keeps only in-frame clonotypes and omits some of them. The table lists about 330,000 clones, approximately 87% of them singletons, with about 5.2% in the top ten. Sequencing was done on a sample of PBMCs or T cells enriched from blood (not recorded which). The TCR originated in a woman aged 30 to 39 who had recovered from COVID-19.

CDR3 in DNA: TGTGCCAGCAGCGTAGCGACTAGCGGGGGGGCTCAGGAGACCCAGTACTTC. Residues: CASSVATSGGAQETQYF. V and J are TRBV9 and TRBJ2-5, with 14 bases that match TRBD2. The J segment lost 5 bases and the V segment lost 0 bases, leaving 6 bases of the junction unmatched. Per germline, CDR1 SGDLS and CDR2 YYNGEE. The CDR3 length is 17 residues.